A single sample gave rise to the 14 T cell receptor beta chains below, sequenced in a study of cytomegalovirus exposure and HLA in healthy donors. The protocol was immunoSEQ multiplex PCR, while the TCRdb copy is restricted to in-frame clones and leaves out a portion. The table shows 200,000 to 300,000 clones, with roughly 87% occurring only once. The sequenced sample consisted of PBMCs. The receptors were gathered from a man aged 18 to 35 in good health and CMV-seropositive.

Written as DNA, the CDR3 is TGTGCCAGCAGCCCCATCGATTCGGACAGGGGGCATGAAAAACTGTTTTTT. This codes for CASSPIDSDRGHEKLFF. The genes are TRBV27 and TRBJ1-4, with TRBD1 identical over 11 bases. The junction had 12 bases not matched to a gene; V was cut back by 6 bases and J by 6 bases. The CDR3 is made up of 17 amino acids. CDR1 is MNHEY and CDR2 is SMNVEV in the germline V gene (reference sequence).

This chain uses TRBV6-1 with TRBJ2-1; tentative D call: TRBD2 (5 bases). The CDR3 spans 21 residues. V lost 1 base, J lost 0 bases, and 25 bases lay in between. CDR1 is MNHNS and CDR2 is SASEGT in the germline V gene. CDR3: CASSEVLGLTLYQSSYNEQFF. The CDR3 DNA sequence: TGTGCCAGCAGTGAAGTTCTAGGACTTACCCTATACCAGAGCTCCTACAATGAGCAGTTCTTC.

The genes are TRBV7-9 and TRBJ2-7; D remains ambiguous. Trimming took off 3 bases at V and 3 bases at J, with 9 bases between the two ends. Germline lookup yields CDR1 SEHNR and CDR2 FQNEAQ (reference sequence). The CDR3 has 13 residues. As DNA, the CDR3 is TGTGCCAGCAGCTTCGAAGGGCGCTACGAGCAGTACTTC. Amino acid sequence: CASSFEGRYEQYF.

V is TRBV12-5 and J is TRBJ2-5, with TRBD1 matching over 9 bases. The V and J ends lost 2 bases and 5 bases, in that order; junction bases with no gene match: 15. The V gene's germline CDR1 is LGHNT and CDR2 FRNRAP. The CDR3 is 18 amino acids. CDR3 amino acids: CASGLTPDGRTGVETQYF. Here the CDR3 DNA reads TGTGCTAGTGGTTTGACCCCGGATGGGAGGACAGGGGTCGAGACCCAGTACTTC. The entire variable domain, with the rest obtained from reference TRBV12-5 and TRBJ2-5, is as follows: DARVTQTPRHKVTEMGQEVTMRCQPILGHNTVFWYRQTMMQGLELLAYFRNRAPLDDSGMPKDRFSAEMPDATLATLKIQPSEPRDSAVYFCASGLTPDGRTGVETQYFGPGTRLLVL.

This clone was observed once. The chain carries TRBV20-1 and TRBJ2-3; D is perhaps TRBD2 (6 bases). The germline CDR1 and CDR2 sequences are DFQATT and SNEGSKA (reference sequence). Deletions cut 7 bases from V and 5 bases from J, with 10 bases between. The CDR3 runs to 11 residues. CDR3 in amino acids: CSVRRGDTQYF. DNA for the CDR3: TGCAGTGTAAGGAGGGGAGATACGCAGTATTTT.

The chain joins TRBV2 to TRBJ2-7; the D gene is possibly TRBD2 (5 bases). V lost 5 bases and J 6 bases, leaving 14 bases between the germline ends. Germline values: CDR1 SNHLY, CDR2 FYNNEI. CDR3 length: 13 amino acids. The DNA of the CDR3 is TGTGCCAGCAGTCGGTTACGGACTCCCGAGCAGTACTTC. Its translation: CASSRLRTPEQYF.

The gene calls are TRBV4-1 and TRBJ2-1, with TRBD2 matching 11 bases. This CDR3 contains 16 residues. Germline CDR1 reads MGHRA; CDR2 reads YSYEKL. V dropped 4 bases and J dropped 9; count of bases not matched to a gene: 11. The CDR3 loop is CASSPRTGLAELEQFF. DNA of the CDR3: TGCGCCAGCAGCCCTCGGACGGGACTAGCGGAGCTTGAGCAGTTCTTC.

This chain uses TRBV28 with TRBJ2-2; 11 bases are a match to TRBD2. This CDR3 contains 16 residues. J gave up 4 bases and V 5 bases, and 6 bases lay outside the gene matches. The germline gives CDR1 MDHEN, CDR2 SYDVKM. Written as DNA, the CDR3 is TGTGCCAGCAGTCCCCGACTAGCGGGAATCACCGGGGAGCTGTTTTTT. Residues: CASSPRLAGITGELFF.

This rearrangement joins TRBV18 to TRBJ2-7; D possibly corresponds to TRBD1 (6 bases). This CDR3 spans 13 amino acids. Germline-derived CDR1 and CDR2 are KGHSH and LQKENI. V was pared by 2 bases and J by 6 bases, with 11 bases between. The CDR3 DNA sequence: TGTGCCAGCTCACCAAACCCCAGGGGCGAGCAGTACTTC. Amino acids: CASSPNPRGEQYF.

The chain combines TRBV20-1 with TRBJ1-5, with TRBD1 as a possible D gene (5 bases). The germline V gene encodes CDR1 DFQATT and CDR2 SNEGSKA (reference sequence). V was clipped by 2 bases and J by 7 bases, with 6 bases between them. This CDR3 region has 11 residues. In DNA form, the CDR3 reads TGCAGTGCTAGACAGGGACAGCCCCAGCATTTT. It yields the protein CSARQGQPQHF.

This chain links TRBV5-1 with TRBJ1-1; no clear D. CDR1 SGHRS and CDR2 YFSETQ come from the germline V gene. Deletions cut 4 bases from V and 1 base from J, with 8 bases between. This CDR3 contains 13 residues. CDR3 amino acids: CASSPDGNTEAFF. The CDR3 coding sequence is TGCGCCAGCAGCCCGGACGGGAACACTGAAGCTTTCTTT.

The chain links TRBV4-1 to TRBJ2-5; weak D call: TRBD2 (6 bases). Germline CDR1 and CDR2: MGHRA and YSYEKL. V lost 1 base and J 1 base, leaving 10 bases between the germline ends. The CDR3 length is 15 residues. The CDR3, as DNA: TGCGCCAGCAGCCAAGTGGGGGGAGCCCAAGAGACCCAGTACTTC. Translated: CASSQVGGAQETQYF.

V is TRBV2 and J is TRBJ1-1, with D perhaps matching TRBD1 (6 bases). Trimming cost V 8 bases and J 5 bases, with 15 bases left between them. This CDR3 has 13 residues. Germline assignment: CDR1 SNHLY and CDR2 FYNNEI. This CDR3 is CASGAGQGTEAFF. The CDR3 coding sequence is TGTGCCAGCGGGGCGGGGCAGGGGACTGAAGCTTTCTTT.

This clone was observed a handful of times. The chain joins TRBV5-1 to TRBJ2-7; a weak D match, TRBD1 (6 bases). V was trimmed by 1 base and J by 1 base, leaving 9 bases between them. This CDR3 comprises 14 residues. Germline CDR1 SGHRS, CDR2 YFSETQ. This CDR3 reads CASSLTGRSYEQYF. CDR3 bases: TGCGCCAGCAGCTTGACAGGGCGGTCCTACGAGCAGTACTTC.